What follows is one T cell receptor beta chain and its context. Its antigen is currently unknown. Amplification of TCR alpha and beta CDR3 regions from RNA used iRepertoire nested multiplex PCR. One entry per CDR3 protein, called by TCRdb with MiXCR from the multiplex PCR reads. The table lists about 140,000 distinct CDR3 sequences, about 39% of them singletons. These data belong to a study of glioma-infiltrating T cells. Regarding the study as a whole: CDR3 overlap between tissue and blood was very small.

J lost 6 bases, V lost 2 bases, and 9 bases had no gene match. The germline V gene encodes CDR1 DFQATT and CDR2 SNEGSKA (reference sequence). The CDR3 runs 16 residues. The chain has TRBV20-1 and TRBJ2-3, with TRBD2 identical over 12 bases. The sequence derives from a human donor with low-grade glioma or glioblastoma, undergoing nonglioma brain surgery, or in good health (not recorded which). The specimen was glioma tissue, nonneoplastic brain tissue, or PBMCs (not recorded which). The CDR3 region has the DNA TGCAGTGCTAGAATCCCACTAGCGGGAGGATCTGATACGCAGTATTTT. It translates to CSARIPLAGGSDTQYF.